The rows below give T cell receptor beta chains drawn from one sample of a study of shared T cell receptors in the human thymus. TCRdb's table, derived via immunoSEQ multiplex PCR, lists solely in-frame clones and lacks some. The table includes hundreds of thousands of clones, around 87% detected once. These data were likewise used in another study, on human thymus T cells.

Sequenced sample: thymocytes. The origin of the receptors is a boy younger than two with a congenital heart defect. CDR3s include the opening cysteine and the closing phenylalanine or tryptophan. The order of the fields is clone size, D gene, V gene, CDR3 length, J gene, CDR3 protein, CDR3 DNA. D genes are given only for firm matches. Size is stated for part of the rows, as once, few or many counts, or as a class when the clone is expanded.

>-|TRBD2|TRBV19|16|TRBJ2-2
CASSMEASGYTGELFF
TGTGCCAGTAGTATGGAGGCTAGCGGGTACACCGGGGAGCTGTTTTTT
>-|-|TRBV19|13|TRBJ1-5
CASSTGEWQPQHF
TGTGCCAGTAGTACAGGGGAATGGCAGCCCCAGCATTTT
>-|-|TRBV25-1|15|TRBJ1-3
CASSEDTVSGNTIYF
TGTGCCAGCAGTGAAGACACCGTCTCTGGAAACACCATATATTTT
>-|-|TRBV28|14|TRBJ2-7
CASRHPDRPYEQYF
TGTGCCAGCAGACACCCGGACAGACCCTACGAGCAGTACTTC
>-|-|TRBV7-9|18|TRBJ2-1
CASSLGRVVAGNYNEQFF
TGTGCCAGCAGCTTAGGGAGGGTGGTGGCAGGCAACTACAATGAGCAGTTCTTC
>-|-|TRBV7-9|12|TRBJ2-7
CASSLRSYEQYF
TGTGCCAGCAGCTTACGCTCCTACGAGCAGTACTTC
>-|TRBD2|TRBV5-1|14|TRBJ2-1
CASSLSGGGNEQFF
TGCGCCAGCAGCTTGTCGGGGGGGGGCAATGAGCAGTTCTTC
>few|-|TRBV15|13|TRBJ2-1
CATSSRDYNEQFF
TGTGCCACCAGCAGCCGGGACTACAATGAGCAGTTCTTC
>-|TRBD2|TRBV19|15|TRBJ2-7
CASSRWTSGLYEQYF
TGTGCCAGTAGTAGATGGACTAGCGGGCTTTACGAGCAGTACTTC
>-|-|TRBV28|13|TRBJ2-7
CATREGSCYEQYF
TGTGCCACCCGTGAGGGCAGTTGCTACGAGCAGTACTTC
>-|-|TRBV28|12|TRBJ2-7
CASGDTTYEQYF
TGTGCCAGCGGGGACACTACCTACGAGCAGTACTTC
>-|-|TRBV10-3|11|TRBJ2-1
CAISERQEQFF
TGTGCCATCAGTGAGAGACAGGAGCAGTTCTTC
>-|TRBD2|TRBV2|20|TRBJ2-3
CASRLMPISGAPGWTDTQYF
TGTGCCAGCAGACTCATGCCTATTAGCGGGGCGCCGGGGTGGACAGATACGCAGTATTTT
>-|-|TRBV5-6|15|TRBJ2-2
CASSFGGHSTGELFF
TGTGCCAGCAGCTTCGGGGGTCATAGCACCGGGGAGCTGTTTTTT
>-|TRBD1|TRBV5-6|16|TRBJ1-5
CASSYRDRVSHQPQHF
TGTGCCAGCAGCTACCGGGACAGGGTTTCGCATCAGCCCCAGCATTTT
>-|TRBD2|TRBV7-6|16|TRBJ2-3
CASSLGREGRADTQYF
TGTGCCAGCAGCTTAGGCCGGGAGGGCCGGGCAGATACGCAGTATTTT
>once|-|TRBV6-1|13|TRBJ1-1
CASSDGRVTEAFF
TGTGCCAGCAGTGACGGCAGGGTTACTGAAGCTTTCTTT
>-|-|TRBV28|11|TRBJ1-5
CASSTRQPQHF
TGTGCCAGCAGTACACGTCAGCCCCAGCATTTT
>-|-|TRBV4-3|16|TRBJ1-1
CASSKRVPRLSVEAFF
TGCGCCAGCAGCAAGAGGGTTCCACGATTGTCCGTTGAAGCTTTCTTT
>-|TRBD1|TRBV2|15|TRBJ2-2
CASRGWDSPGGELFF
TGTGCCAGCAGGGGTTGGGACAGCCCGGGCGGGGAGCTGTTTTTT
>few|-|TRBV28|12|TRBJ1-5
CASSFRDQPQHF
TGTGCCAGCAGTTTCAGGGATCAGCCCCAGCATTTT
>-|-|TRBV28|15|TRBJ1-5
CASTLQGGGNQPQHF
TGTGCCAGCACTTTACAGGGTGGAGGCAATCAGCCCCAGCATTTT
>-|TRBD2|TRBV7-9|15|TRBJ2-5
CASSLTSVERETQYF
TGTGCCAGCAGCTTGACTAGCGTCGAGAGGGAGACCCAGTACTTC
>-|-|TRBV27|16|TRBJ1-1
CASSLSAGSRDTEAFF
TGTGCCAGCAGTTTATCGGCAGGGTCTCGAGACACTGAAGCTTTCTTT
>-|-|TRBV7-9|16|TRBJ2-7
CASSNASVDSTYEQYF
TGTGCCAGCAGCAACGCGTCGGTGGACAGTACCTACGAGCAGTACTTC
>-|-|TRBV20-1|11|TRBJ2-7
CSARQLYEQYF
TGCAGTGCTCGACAGCTCTACGAGCAGTACTTC
>once|TRBD1|TRBV27|15|TRBJ1-4
CASSLSQGRMEKLFF
TGTGCCAGCAGTTTATCACAGGGGAGAATGGAAAAACTGTTTTTT
>-|TRBD1|TRBV5-6|15|TRBJ2-7
CASSSEPQGAHEQYF
TGTGCCAGCAGCTCCGAGCCACAGGGGGCCCACGAGCAGTACTTC
>-|TRBD1|TRBV2|16|TRBJ1-5
CASSVPGQGSNQPQHF
TGTGCCAGCAGCGTACCGGGACAGGGTAGCAATCAGCCCCAGCATTTT
>-|TRBD1|TRBV19|14|TRBJ2-1
CASKRGQGYNEQFF
TGTGCCAGTAAGAGGGGGCAGGGATACAATGAGCAGTTCTTC
>-|-|TRBV28|16|TRBJ2-7
CASSFRPRPPSYEQYF
TGTGCCAGCAGTTTTAGGCCGAGGCCGCCATCCTACGAGCAGTACTTC
>-|-|TRBV20-1|10|TRBJ2-1
CSANFHEQFF
TGCAGTGCCAACTTCCATGAGCAGTTCTTC
>-|-|TRBV30|15|TRBJ1-2
CAWRAEGAGPYGYTF
TGTGCCTGGAGGGCCGAAGGGGCAGGCCCCTATGGCTACACCTTC
>-|TRBD2|TRBV5-1|16|TRBJ2-3
CASSHQLAGNSTTQYF
TGCGCCAGCAGTCATCAACTAGCGGGAAACTCTACTACGCAGTATTTT
>-|TRBD1|TRBV5-1|13|TRBJ1-2
CASSEDRDYGYTF
TGCGCCAGCAGCGAGGACAGGGACTATGGCTACACCTTC
>-|-|TRBV27|16|TRBJ1-2
CASSFGFTRGNYGYTF
TGTGCCAGCAGTTTTGGTTTCACCAGGGGAAACTATGGCTACACCTTC
>-|-|TRBV4-3|14|TRBJ2-7
CASSQVSGSYEQYF
TGCGCCAGCAGCCAAGTAAGCGGTTCCTACGAGCAGTACTTC
>-|TRBD1|TRBV5-1|14|TRBJ1-2
CASNFGQGGYGYTF
TGCGCCAGCAACTTCGGACAGGGCGGCTATGGCTACACCTTC
>-|-|TRBV4-3|19|TRBJ2-3
CASSQDWCPRAWSTDTQYF
TGCGCCAGCAGCCAAGATTGGTGCCCCAGGGCATGGAGCACAGATACGCAGTATTTT
>-|-|TRBV15|14|TRBJ1-4
CATSRDSGARKLFF
TGTGCCACCAGCAGAGATAGCGGGGCAAGAAAACTGTTTTTT
>-|-|TRBV11-2|15|TRBJ2-1
CASSLPDISYNEQFF
TGTGCCAGCAGCTTACCGGACATCTCCTACAATGAGCAGTTCTTC
>-|TRBD2|TRBV7-6|13|TRBJ2-5
CASSLVGGETQYF
TGTGCCAGCAGCTTAGTGGGGGGGGAGACCCAGTACTTC
>-|TRBD1|TRBV5-1|20|TRBJ1-1
CASSLVGFPGQGAMNTEAFF
TGCGCCAGCAGCTTGGTTGGCTTTCCGGGACAGGGGGCCATGAACACTGAAGCTTTCTTT
>-|-|TRBV28|14|TRBJ2-3
CASSSGLTTDTQYF
TGTGCCAGCAGTTCCGGACTAACCACAGATACGCAGTATTTT
>-|-|TRBV14|20|TRBJ2-5
CASSQDLRPIRGGRRETQYF
TGTGCCAGCAGCCAAGACCTGAGACCAATTCGAGGTGGGAGGCGAGAGACCCAGTACTTC
>-|TRBD1|TRBV14|16|TRBJ1-1
CASSRVGAGGSTEAFF
TGTGCCAGCAGCCGGGTTGGTGCAGGGGGAAGTACTGAAGCTTTCTTT
>-|TRBD1|TRBV27|15|TRBJ2-1
CASSSPRQGPDEQFF
TGTGCCAGCAGTTCTCCGCGACAGGGGCCCGATGAGCAGTTCTTC
>-|TRBD1|TRBV19|14|TRBJ1-1
CASSMGQLNTEAFF
TGTGCCAGTAGTATGGGACAGTTGAACACTGAAGCTTTCTTT
>once|TRBD1|TRBV25-1|14|TRBJ2-7
CASSGPGQAYEQYF
TGTGCCAGCAGTGGGCCGGGACAGGCCTACGAGCAGTACTTC
>-|TRBD2|TRBV15|15|TRBJ2-1
CATSSERGAYNEQFF
TGTGCCACCAGCAGCGAGCGGGGGGCCTACAATGAGCAGTTCTTC